Given below is one T cell receptor (beta chain) in context. The data originate from a study of tumour-infiltrating T cells in Burkitt lymphoma. Overall study context: Survival, overall and progression-free, tracked with productive clonality.

Sequenced by immunoSEQ multiplex PCR; TCRdb stores in-frame clones only, minus some. The table lists more than 40,000 clones, about a third of them singletons, with about 3% in the top ten. Material for sequencing was tumor tissue. This TCR came from a human donor with Burkitt lymphoma.

CDR3 DNA sequence: TGTGCCAGCACCCAACAGGGGGCTACAGATACGCAGTATTTT. This gives the protein CASTQQGATDTQYF. This chain connects TRBV5-4 to TRBJ2-3, with 9 nucleotides matching TRBD1. Trimming removed 6 bases from V and 3 bases from J; junction bases left unmatched: 5. The CDR3 runs to 14 residues. CDR1 and CDR2 from the germline V gene are SGHNT and YYREEE (reference sequence). Complete variable domain (other parts from reference TRBV5-4 and TRBJ2-3): ETGVTQSPTHLIKTRGQQVTLRCSSQSGHNTVSWYQQALGQGPQFIFQYYREEENGRGNFPPRFSGLQFPNYSSELNVNALELDDSALYLCASTQQGATDTQYFGPGTRLTVL.